The 27 T cell receptor beta chains below come from one sample, sequenced in a study of cytomegalovirus exposure and HLA in healthy donors. Vbeta (60) and Jbeta (13) primers were used in the PCR. Libraries were prepared by immunoSEQ multiplex PCR; TCRdb keeps only in-frame clonotypes and omits some of them. The sample includes more than 55,000 clones, roughly 80% seen only once; the top ten take over 3%. The material sequenced was PBMCs. These receptors were obtained from a woman between 40 and 55 years old in good health and CMV-seronegative.

This clone was counted a few times. The chain combines TRBV2 with TRBJ2-3; TRBD2 agrees at 14 bases. Germline CDR1 is SNHLY and CDR2 is FYNNEI. V was clipped by 7 bases and J by 8 bases; unmatched bases: 8. The CDR3 loop spans 15 amino acids. CDR3 amino acids: CASNKGLAGGATQYF. As DNA, the CDR3 is TGTGCCAGCAATAAAGGACTAGCGGGAGGTGCTACGCAGTATTTT. Variable domain in full (rest from reference TRBV2 and TRBJ2-3): EPEVTQTPSHQVTQMGQEVILRCVPISNHLYFYWYRQILGQKVEFLVSFYNNEISEKSEIFDDQFSVERPDGSNFTLKIRSTKLEDSAMYFCASNKGLAGGATQYFGPGTRLTVL.

V and J are TRBV2 and TRBJ2-3; weak D call: TRBD1 (5 bases). The V end was cut by 11 bases, the J end by 2 bases, with 17 bases between. Germline V gene sequence: CDR1 SNHLY, CDR2 FYNNEI. CDR3 length: 14 amino acids. The CDR3 region is CAGALLRDTDTQYF. The DNA for the CDR3 is TGTGCCGGGGCCTTACTTCGAGACACAGATACGCAGTATTTT.

V is TRBV18 and J is TRBJ2-5; 10 bases match TRBD1. The CDR3 is 16 amino acids. V lost 2 bases, J lost 4 bases, and 7 bases stayed unmatched. Germline assignment: CDR1 KGHSH and CDR2 LQKENI. The CDR3 protein is CASSPGRQGAGETQYF. The CDR3 bases are TGTGCCAGCTCACCAGGTAGACAGGGGGCAGGAGAGACCCAGTACTTC.

The V gene is TRBV5-6, the J gene TRBJ2-7; 7 bases fit TRBD1. CDR3 length: 15 residues. V was pared by 3 bases and J by 4 bases, with 10 bases of the junction left unmatched. The germline gives CDR1 SGHDT, CDR2 YYEEEE. The CDR3, as DNA: TGTGCCAGCAGCTACGGGACAGACGCGATTTACGAGCAGTACTTC. Translated: CASSYGTDAIYEQYF.

The J gene is TRBJ2-2, the V gene TRBV30; TRBD2 aligns across 14 bases. The ends lost 1 base at V and 6 bases at J; junction bases unmatched: 4. The CDR3 is made up of 16 amino acids. The V gene's germline CDR1 is GTSNPN and CDR2 SVGIG (reference sequence). CDR3 bases: TGTGCCTGGAGTGCCGGGACTAGCGGGAGTGCCGGGGAGCTGTTTTTT. Protein product: CAWSAGTSGSAGELFF.

This clone was seen only a few times. The genes are TRBV28 and TRBJ2-7, with D tentatively TRBD1 (6 bases). The germline CDR1 and CDR2 sequences are MDHEN and SYDVKM. V shed 6 bases and J shed 6 bases, with 12 bases lying between them. The CDR3 sequence is 12 residues long. The CDR3 DNA is TGTGCCAGCAGGTTACAGGGTACCGAGCAGTACTTC. It translates to CASRLQGTEQYF.

The V gene is TRBV7-9, the J gene TRBJ2-1, with a possible D match to TRBD2 (6 bases). CDR1 is SEHNR, CDR2 FQNEAQ, per germline (reference sequence). CDR3 length: 15 amino acids. The V end lost 2 bases, the J end lost 8 bases, and 16 bases lay between the germline ends. CDR3 nucleotides: TGTGCCAGCAGCTTATGGGGGGAGTCTGTCCATGAGCAGTTCTTC. Translation: CASSLWGESVHEQFF.

This clone was recorded a few times. The genes are TRBV18 and TRBJ1-1, with 7 bases identical to TRBD1. The CDR3 is 14 residues long. CDR1 is KGHSH, CDR2 LQKENI, per germline. V gave up 2 bases and J gave up 4 bases; unmatched junction bases: 4. The CDR3 sequence is CASSPDAGGTEAFF. As DNA, the CDR3 is TGTGCCAGCTCACCAGATGCAGGGGGCACTGAAGCTTTCTTT.

The chain recombines TRBV27 with TRBJ2-7, with 9 bases identical to TRBD2. CDR1 MNHEY and CDR2 SMNVEV come from the germline V gene (reference sequence). V was pared by 3 bases and J by 1 base, with 4 bases of the junction left unmatched. The CDR3 is 15 amino acids. CDR3 sequence: CASSFFAGGSYEQYF. CDR3 DNA sequence: TGTGCCAGCAGTTTTTTTGCGGGAGGGTCCTACGAGCAGTACTTC.

The V and J genes are TRBV28 and TRBJ2-7, with 11 nucleotides matching TRBD2. The germline gives CDR1 MDHEN, CDR2 SYDVKM. The CDR3 contains 17 residues. With 1 base clipped from V and 4 bases from J, the junction kept 9 bases outside the gene matches. CDR3 in DNA: TGTGCCAGCAGTTTATTGTCTAGCGGGAGGATCGTGTACGAGCAGTACTTC. Protein sequence: CASSLLSSGRIVYEQYF.

The rearrangement uses TRBV28 and TRBJ2-3; TRBD2 might be the D (7 bases). Trimming cost V 2 bases and J 8 bases, with 17 bases left between them. Germline lookup yields CDR1 MDHEN and CDR2 SYDVKM. The CDR3 sequence is 15 residues long. The DNA of the CDR3 is TGTGCCAGCAGTTTAATGGGGGCGGGGGCGGGTACGCAGTATTTT. Protein: CASSLMGAGAGTQYF.

The V and J genes are TRBV19 and TRBJ2-1; D perhaps matches TRBD2 (5 bases). The CDR3 length is 15 residues. Between the trimmed V and J ends, which lost 0 bases and 7 bases, there was a span of 13 bases. The germline CDR1 and CDR2 sequences are LNHDA and SQIVND (reference sequence). This CDR3 is CASSIDNPGWNEQFF. The CDR3 nucleotides are TGTGCCAGTAGTATAGATAATCCGGGGTGGAATGAGCAGTTCTTC.

V is TRBV19 and J is TRBJ2-7; 10 bases align to TRBD2. In germline, CDR1 is LNHDA, CDR2 SQIVND (reference sequence). This CDR3 is 16 amino acids long. V trimming: 0 bases; J trimming: 1 base; junction bases outside the gene matches: 3. The CDR3 bases are TGTGCCAGTAGTATAGATTCAGCGGGAGGGTCCTACGAGCAGTACTTC. It specifies CASSIDSAGGSYEQYF.

Turning to this clone: One end of the junction fails to match germline, which may point to a read error. The chain is built from TRBV7-7 and TRBJ2-6; D might be TRBD1 (6 bases). The CDR3 contains 16 residues. Germline-derived CDR1 and CDR2 are SSHAT and FNYEAQ (reference sequence). The CDR3 loop reads CASSPGVTSGANVLTF. The CDR3 bases are TGTGCTAGCAGCCCAGGGGTTACCTCTGGGGCCAACGTCCTGACTTTC. The variable domain in full, with the rest retrieved from reference TRBV7-7 and TRBJ2-6, is GAGVSQSPRYKVTKRGQDVTLRCDPISSHATLYWYQQALGQGPEFLTYFNYEAQPDKSGLPSDRFSAERPEGSISTLTIQRTEQRDSAMYRCASSPGVTSGANVLTFGAGSRLTVL.

This chain connects TRBV7-2 to TRBJ2-3; 10 bases are shared with TRBD2. Germline V gene sequence: CDR1 SGHTA, CDR2 FQGNSA. Losses at the gene ends were 1 base for V and 7 bases for J; bases not matched to a gene: 11. The CDR3 is 17 amino acids. The CDR3 DNA is TGTGCCAGCAGCTTAGGAGCCAGCGGGAGGGCCGCAAATACGCAGTATTTT. Its protein is CASSLGASGRAANTQYF.

This clone was observed a single time. The chain is built from TRBV29-1 and TRBJ2-7; 8 positions match TRBD1. The V and J ends lost 4 bases and 3 bases, in that order; junction bases with no gene match: 11. This CDR3 is built from 15 residues. Germline-derived CDR1 and CDR2 are SQVTM and ANQGSEA. This CDR3 reads CSVALGQGAGYEQYF. The CDR3 bases are TGCAGCGTTGCCCTGGGGCAGGGGGCTGGCTACGAGCAGTACTTC.

This rearrangement joins TRBV9 to TRBJ2-2, with 14 nucleotides matching TRBD2. The CDR3 covers 17 residues. Per the germline V gene, CDR1 is SGDLS and CDR2 is YYNGEE. V was pared by 3 bases and J by 1 base, with 2 bases of the junction left unmatched. CDR3 loop: CASSAGTSGGNTGELFF. CDR3 in DNA: TGTGCCAGCAGCGCTGGGACTAGCGGGGGGAACACCGGGGAGCTGTTTTTT.

The sample holds one count of this clone. The chain couples TRBV6-1 to TRBJ2-1; TRBD2 matches 8 bases. The CDR3 is made up of 15 amino acids. CDR1 is MNHNS and CDR2 is SASEGT in the germline V gene. J gave up 6 bases and V 6 bases, and 10 bases lay outside the gene matches. The CDR3: CASSPALAGSNEQFF. CDR3 nucleotides: TGTGCCAGCAGCCCGGCCTTAGCGGGGTCCAATGAGCAGTTCTTC.

Turning to this clone: At one of its ends the junction is not consistent with the germline gene, which may arise from a read error. The V call is TRBV27, the J call TRBJ2-2; perhaps TRBD2 as D (6 bases). The CDR3 is 15 amino acids. Germline CDR1 and CDR2: MNHEY and SMNVEV (reference sequence). The CDR3 loop is CASSLIPSEHRGAVF. The CDR3 nucleotides are TGTGCCAGCAGTTTAATCCCTAGCGAACACCGGGGAGCTGTTTTT.

The rearrangement joins TRBV6-5 to TRBJ2-7; 11 bases align to TRBD2. The CDR3 consists of 15 residues. CDR1 and CDR2 (germline): MNHEY, SVGAGI. V shed 0 bases, J shed 3 bases, and the junction held 1 base outside the gene matches. DNA of the CDR3: TGTGCCAGCAGTTACTCACTAGCGGGAGACTACGAGCAGTACTTC. Residues: CASSYSLAGDYEQYF.

The J gene is TRBJ2-5, the V gene TRBV28, with 13 positions matching TRBD2. Germline CDR1 and CDR2: MDHEN and SYDVKM. The CDR3 extends over 15 amino acids. V lost 6 bases, J lost 3 bases, and 4 bases stayed unmatched. Here the CDR3 reads CASSTGTSGEETQYF. In DNA, the CDR3 is TGTGCCAGCAGCACCGGGACTAGCGGGGAAGAGACCCAGTACTTC. The whole variable domain, remainder taken from reference TRBV28 and TRBJ2-5, is DVKVTQSSRYLVKRTGEKVFLECVQDMDHENMFWYRQDPGLGLRLIYFSYDVKMKEKGDIPEGYSVSREKKERFSLILESASTNQTSMYLCASSTGTSGEETQYFGPGTRLLVL.

The J gene is TRBJ1-1, the V gene TRBV29-1; a possible D gene is TRBD1 (6 bases). Germline V gives CDR1 SQVTM, CDR2 ANQGSEA. Trimming stripped 7 bases from V and 8 bases from J, with 17 bases between. The CDR3 length is 12 residues. CDR3 coding DNA: TGCAGCGCGACCGTCCAGGGGACCGAAGCTTTCTTT. This codes for CSATVQGTEAFF. Based on the CDR3 plus reference TRBV29-1 and TRBJ1-1, the full variable domain is SAVISQKPSRDICQRGTSLTIQCQVDSQVTMMFWYRQQPGQSLTLIATANQGSEATYESGFVIDKFPISRPNLTFSTLTVSNMSPEDSSIYLCSATVQGTEAFFGQGTRLTVV.

The V and J genes are TRBV5-6 and TRBJ2-1; 9 nucleotides agree with TRBD2. This CDR3 is 16 amino acids long. Germline V gene data show CDR1 as SGHDT and CDR2 as YYEEEE. The junction had 1 base not matched to a gene; V was cut back by 0 bases and J by 0 bases. CDR3 DNA: TGTGCCAGCAGCTTGGGAGCGGGAGGCTCCTACAATGAGCAGTTCTTC. Its translation is CASSLGAGGSYNEQFF.

This sequence joins TRBV27 and TRBJ2-1, with TRBD1 identical over 7 bases. The V segment lost 5 bases and the J segment 5 bases; nucleotides outside the gene matches: 9. The CDR3 has 15 residues. Germline CDR1 and CDR2: MNHEY and SMNVEV (reference sequence). The CDR3: CASSLRDRSNNEQFF. The DNA for the CDR3 is TGTGCCAGCAGTCTCCGGGACAGATCCAACAATGAGCAGTTCTTC.

J is TRBJ2-5 and V is TRBV7-2; 8 bases are shared with TRBD2. The CDR3 contains 13 residues. After removal of 5 bases from V and 5 bases from J, the junction contained 4 bases not matched to a gene. The germline V gene has CDR1 SGHTA and CDR2 FQGNSA. The CDR3 sequence is CASSPRLAETQYF. CDR3 DNA sequence: TGTGCCAGCAGCCCGAGACTAGCGGAGACCCAGTACTTC.

The chain's CDR3 is CASSPGTSGKNIQYF. In DNA form, the CDR3 reads TGTGCCAGCTCACCAGGGACTAGCGGTAAAAACATTCAGTACTTC. The chain combines TRBV18 with TRBJ2-4, with 11 bases lining up with TRBD2. The germline CDR1 and CDR2 sequences are KGHSH and LQKENI. Trimming took 2 bases from V and 4 from J; bases not matched to a gene: 1. The CDR3 has 15 amino acids.

The chain is built from TRBV5-6 and TRBJ2-4; 7 bases are shared with TRBD2. CDR3 length: 15 amino acids. The V and J ends lost 1 base and 7 bases, in that order; junction bases with no gene match: 8. CDR1 SGHDT and CDR2 YYEEEE come from the germline V gene. As DNA, the CDR3 is TGTGCCAGCAGCTTGCCGCGGGGGACGAGGAACATTCAGTACTTC. Amino acids: CASSLPRGTRNIQYF.